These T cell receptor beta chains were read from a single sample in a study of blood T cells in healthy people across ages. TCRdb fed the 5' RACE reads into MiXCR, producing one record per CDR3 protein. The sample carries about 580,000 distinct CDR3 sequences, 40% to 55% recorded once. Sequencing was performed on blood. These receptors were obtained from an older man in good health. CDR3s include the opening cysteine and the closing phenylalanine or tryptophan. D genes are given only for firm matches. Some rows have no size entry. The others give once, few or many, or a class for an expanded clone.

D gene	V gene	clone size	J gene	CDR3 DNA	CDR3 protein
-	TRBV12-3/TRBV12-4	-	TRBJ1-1	TGTGCCAGCAGTCGGGCGGGTACAAGGGGTACTGAAGCTTTCTTT	CASSRAGTRGTEAFF
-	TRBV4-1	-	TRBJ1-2	TGCGCCAGCAGCCAGTCGGGAGGGTTGGATAACTATGGCTACACCTTC	CASSQSGGLDNYGYTF
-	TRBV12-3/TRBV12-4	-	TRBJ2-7	TGTGCCGGCAGTTTTGGGCCAACTCCTTACGAGCAGTACTTC	CAGSFGPTPYEQYF
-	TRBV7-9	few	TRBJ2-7	TGTGCCAGCAGCTTGGGTCAGGTCCCTTCCGAGCAGTACTTC	CASSLGQVPSEQYF
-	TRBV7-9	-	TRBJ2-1	TGTGCCAGCAGCCAACAATCTAGCGATGAGCAGTTCTTC	CASSQQSSDEQFF
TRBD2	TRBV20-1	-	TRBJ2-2	TGCAGTGCTAGGGGGTCTAGCGGGACCGGGGAGCTGTTTTTT	CSARGSSGTGELFF
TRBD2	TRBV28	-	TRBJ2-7	TGTGCCAGCAGCAAATGGACTAGCGGAACCTACGAGCAGTACTTC	CASSKWTSGTYEQYF
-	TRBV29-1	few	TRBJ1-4	TGCAGCGTTGTGGTCAGCGCTGAAAAACTGTTTTTT	CSVVVSAEKLFF
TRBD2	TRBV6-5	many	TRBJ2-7	TGTGCCAGCAGTTACTATGACGGACTAGCGGGAGCCTACGAGCAGTACTTC	CASSYYDGLAGAYEQYF
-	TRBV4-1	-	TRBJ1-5	TGCGCCAGCAGCCATAGTGCTGAGCAGCCCCAGCATTTT	CASSHSAEQPQHF
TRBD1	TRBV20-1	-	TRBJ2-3	TGCAGTGCTAGTCCCGGGACAGAGACGACCACAGATACGCAGTATTTT	CSASPGTETTTDTQYF
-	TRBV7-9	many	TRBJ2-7	TGTGCCAGCAGCTCGTTGTGGAACTACGAGCAGTACTTC	CASSSLWNYEQYF
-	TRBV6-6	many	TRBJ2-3	TGTGCCAGTCTCGGGGATACGCAGTATTTT	CASLGDTQYF
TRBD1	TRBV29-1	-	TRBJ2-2	TGCAGCGGACAGGGTACCACCGGGGAGCTGTTTTTT	CSGQGTTGELFF
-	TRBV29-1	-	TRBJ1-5	TGCAGCGTGGGGTCTCAACGGGAGCAGCCCCAGCATTTT	CSVGSQREQPQHF
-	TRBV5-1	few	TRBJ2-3	TGCGCCAGCAGCTTGGGCTCCGGGACCGTTAGCACAGATACGCAGTATTTT	CASSLGSGTVSTDTQYF
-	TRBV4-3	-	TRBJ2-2	TGCGCCAGCAGCCAGCAACAGAGATTAACCGGGGAGCTGTTTTTT	CASSQQQRLTGELFF
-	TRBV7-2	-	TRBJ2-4	TGTGCCAGCAGCTTAGTAGGTGGGCCCCGAGGAGGAAACATTCAGTACTTC	CASSLVGGPRGGNIQYF
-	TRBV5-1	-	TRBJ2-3	TGCGCCAGCAGCGACCGACTAGTCGTCACAGATACGCAGTATTTT	CASSDRLVVTDTQYF
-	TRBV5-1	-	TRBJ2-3	TGCGCCAGCAACCCCGGAGGAGGTGCAGATACGCAGTATTTT	CASNPGGGADTQYF
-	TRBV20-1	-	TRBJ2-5	TGCAGTGCTAGAGTACCCGGGATTTCAGGGTGGACCCAGTACTTC	CSARVPGISGWTQYF
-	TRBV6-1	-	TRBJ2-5	TGTGCCAGCAGTGGGAGGGGAGAGACCCAGTACTTC	CASSGRGETQYF
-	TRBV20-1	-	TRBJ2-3	TGCAGTGCTGGACGAATTATCACAGATACGCAGTATTTT	CSAGRIITDTQYF
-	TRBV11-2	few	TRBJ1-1	TGTGCCAGCAGCGAACTGCGGAGTGGCGGCACTGAAGCTTTCTTT	CASSELRSGGTEAFF
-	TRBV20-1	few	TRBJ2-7	TGCAGTGCTAGACGGTCACAGACCCACGAGCAGTACTTC	CSARRSQTHEQYF
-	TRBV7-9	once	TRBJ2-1	TGTGCCGGCAGCTTAGGTTCTGGATCTTACAATGAGCAGTTCTTC	CAGSLGSGSYNEQFF
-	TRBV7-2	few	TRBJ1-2	TGTGCCAGCACCCGTCCTTCCGAAACCTATGGCTACACCTTC	CASTRPSETYGYTF
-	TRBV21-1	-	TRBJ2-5	TGTGCCAGCAGCAAAGGGCTAGCGGGGGAGCCCACGATGTACCAAGAGACCCAGTACTTC	CASSKGLAGEPTMYQETQYF
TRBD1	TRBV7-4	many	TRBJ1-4	TGTGCCAGCAGCTTAGACAGGGGGAAGTTTTCTGGGTTGTGGCTGTTTTTT	CASSLDRGKFSGLWLFF
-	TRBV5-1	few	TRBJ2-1	TGCGCCAGCAGCTTTCGGGCGGGCAGAGACAATGAGCAGTTCTTC	CASSFRAGRDNEQFF